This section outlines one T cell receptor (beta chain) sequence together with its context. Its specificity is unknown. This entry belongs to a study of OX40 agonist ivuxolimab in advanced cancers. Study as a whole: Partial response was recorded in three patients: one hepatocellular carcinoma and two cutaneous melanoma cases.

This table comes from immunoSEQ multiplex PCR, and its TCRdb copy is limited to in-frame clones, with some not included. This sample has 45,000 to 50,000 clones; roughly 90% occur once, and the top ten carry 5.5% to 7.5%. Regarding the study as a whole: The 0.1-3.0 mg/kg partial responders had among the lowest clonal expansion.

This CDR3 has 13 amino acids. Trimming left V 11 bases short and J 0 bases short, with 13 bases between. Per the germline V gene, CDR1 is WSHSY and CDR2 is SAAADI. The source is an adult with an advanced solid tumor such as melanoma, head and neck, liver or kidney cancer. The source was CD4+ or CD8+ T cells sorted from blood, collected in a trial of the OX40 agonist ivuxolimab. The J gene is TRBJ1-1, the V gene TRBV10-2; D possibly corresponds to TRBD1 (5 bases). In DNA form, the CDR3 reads TGCGCCGGCGGGGACGGTATGAACACTGAAGCTTTCTTT. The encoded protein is CAGGDGMNTEAFF.